This TCR beta chain appears in the sequencing data of a study of cytomegalovirus exposure and HLA in healthy donors. Trimming removed 5 bases from V and 1 base from J, with 17 bases in between. Germline values: CDR1 SEHNR, CDR2 FQNEAQ (reference sequence). The CDR3 spans 16 residues. The primer mix had 60 Vbeta and 13 Jbeta primers. Sequencing was performed with immunoSEQ multiplex PCR; in TCRdb, only in-frame clones are kept and a portion is missing. Altogether around 160,000 clones are present, about 75% being singletons, with the ten largest covering about 4.5%. With respect to this clone: Its cognate antigen is unknown.

Whole-study findings and limits: A likely sequencing artifact accounted for one observed cluster of highly shared sequence variants. Exclusion as indistinguishable affected some V segments, including TRBV6-2 and TRBV6-3.

The V call is TRBV7-9, the J call TRBJ1-1; D is perhaps TRBD1 (6 bases). The sample was PBMCs. This TCR came from a man between 18 and 29 years old in good health and CMV-seropositive. The CDR3 loop reads CASSRTGGTPNTEAFF. Written as DNA, the CDR3 is TGTGCCAGCAGCCGTACGGGTGGGACACCGAACACTGAAGCTTTCTTT.